This T cell receptor beta chain was captured by sequencing in a study of chronic HIV infection and antiretroviral therapy. Many counts were recorded for this clonotype. TCRdb reprocessed the 5' RACE reads via MiXCR and lists one record per CDR3 protein. The data show more than 25,000 distinct CDR3 sequences, with about 8.6% seen just once and about 2.4% held by the top ten. V lost 6 bases and J lost 4; bases outside the gene matches: 3. CDR1 and CDR2 from the germline V gene are MDHEN and SYDVKM. This CDR3 spans 13 amino acids. The source is an adult who had HIV and had not received antiretroviral therapy, or was an uninfected healthy control (not recorded which). What was sequenced was peripheral blood. This chain connects TRBV28 to TRBJ1-5; TRBD1 matches at 7 bases. The CDR3 region has the DNA TGTGCCAGCAGAGACAGGGATAATCAGCCCCAGCATTTT. It specifies CASRDRDNQPQHF.